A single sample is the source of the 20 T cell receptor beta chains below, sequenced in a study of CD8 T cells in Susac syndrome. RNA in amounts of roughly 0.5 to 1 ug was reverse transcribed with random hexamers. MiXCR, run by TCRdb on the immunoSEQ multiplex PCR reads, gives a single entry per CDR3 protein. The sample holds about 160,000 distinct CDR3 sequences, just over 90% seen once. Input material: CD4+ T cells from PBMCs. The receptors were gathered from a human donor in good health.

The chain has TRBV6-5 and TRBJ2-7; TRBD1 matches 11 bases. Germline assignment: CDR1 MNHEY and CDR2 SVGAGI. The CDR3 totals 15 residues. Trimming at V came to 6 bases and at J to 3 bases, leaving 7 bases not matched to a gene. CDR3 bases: TGTGCCAGCAGCAGACTCGGGACAGGGGGCTACGAGCAGTACTTC. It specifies CASSRLGTGGYEQYF.

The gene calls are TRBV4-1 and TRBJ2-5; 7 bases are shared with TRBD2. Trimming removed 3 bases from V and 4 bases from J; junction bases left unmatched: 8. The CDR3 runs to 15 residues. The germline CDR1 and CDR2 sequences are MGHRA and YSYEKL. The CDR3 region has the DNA TGCGCCAGCAGCCATCAGAGCGGGGCCTCAGAGACCCAGTACTTC. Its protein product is CASSHQSGASETQYF.

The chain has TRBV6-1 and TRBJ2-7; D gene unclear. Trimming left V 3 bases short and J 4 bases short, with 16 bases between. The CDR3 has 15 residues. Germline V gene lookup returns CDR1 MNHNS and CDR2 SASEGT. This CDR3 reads CASSDRPHGGYEQYF. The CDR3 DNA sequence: TGTGCCAGCAGTGACCGACCCCATGGTGGTTACGAGCAGTACTTC.

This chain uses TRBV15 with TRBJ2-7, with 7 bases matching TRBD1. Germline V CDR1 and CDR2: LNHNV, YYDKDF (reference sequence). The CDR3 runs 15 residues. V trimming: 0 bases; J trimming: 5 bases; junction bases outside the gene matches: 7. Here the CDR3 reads CATSRDWDSKNEQYF. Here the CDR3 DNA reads TGTGCCACCAGCAGAGATTGGGACAGTAAGAACGAGCAGTACTTC.

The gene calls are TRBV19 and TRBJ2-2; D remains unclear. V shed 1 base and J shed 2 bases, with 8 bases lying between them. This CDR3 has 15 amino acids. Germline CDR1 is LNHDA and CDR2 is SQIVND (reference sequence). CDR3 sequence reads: CASSIGHTNTGELFF. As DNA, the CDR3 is TGTGCCAGTAGTATAGGACACACCAACACCGGGGAGCTGTTTTTT.

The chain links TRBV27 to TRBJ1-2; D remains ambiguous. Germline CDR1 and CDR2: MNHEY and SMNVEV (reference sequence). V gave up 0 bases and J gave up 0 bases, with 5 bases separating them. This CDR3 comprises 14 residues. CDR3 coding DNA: TGTGCCAGCAGTTTATCGAGGGCTAACTATGGCTACACCTTC. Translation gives CASSLSRANYGYTF.

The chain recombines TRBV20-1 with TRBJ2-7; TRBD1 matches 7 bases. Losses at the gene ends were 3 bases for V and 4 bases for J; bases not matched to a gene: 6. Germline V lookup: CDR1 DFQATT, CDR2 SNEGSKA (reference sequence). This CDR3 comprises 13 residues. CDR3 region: CSASDRQGYEQYF. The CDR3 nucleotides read TGCAGTGCTAGTGATCGACAGGGTTACGAGCAGTACTTC.

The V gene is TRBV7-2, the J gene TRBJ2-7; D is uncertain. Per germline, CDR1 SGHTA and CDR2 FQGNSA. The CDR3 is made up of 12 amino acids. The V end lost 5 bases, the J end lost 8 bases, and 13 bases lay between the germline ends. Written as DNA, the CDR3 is TGTGCCAGCAGCCCGTTATACGGGCAGCAGTACTTC. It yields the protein CASSPLYGQQYF.

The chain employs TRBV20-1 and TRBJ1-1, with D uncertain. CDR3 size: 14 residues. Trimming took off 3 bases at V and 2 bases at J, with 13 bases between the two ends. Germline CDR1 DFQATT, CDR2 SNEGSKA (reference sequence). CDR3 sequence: CSASYLSKNTEAFF. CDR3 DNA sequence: TGCAGTGCTAGTTACCTATCCAAAAACACTGAAGCTTTCTTT.

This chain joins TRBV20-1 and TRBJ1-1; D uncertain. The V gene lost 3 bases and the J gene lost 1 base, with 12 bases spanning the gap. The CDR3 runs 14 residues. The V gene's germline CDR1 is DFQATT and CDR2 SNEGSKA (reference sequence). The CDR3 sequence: CSASNGNWNTEAFF. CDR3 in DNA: TGCAGTGCTAGTAACGGGAATTGGAACACTGAAGCTTTCTTT.

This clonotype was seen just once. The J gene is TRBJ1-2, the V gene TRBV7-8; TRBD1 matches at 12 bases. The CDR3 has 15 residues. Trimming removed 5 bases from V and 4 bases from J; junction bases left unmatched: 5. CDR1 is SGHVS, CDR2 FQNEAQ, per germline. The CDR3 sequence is CASSPGTGGGYGYTF. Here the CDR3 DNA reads TGTGCCAGCAGCCCAGGGACAGGGGGCGGCTATGGCTACACCTTC.

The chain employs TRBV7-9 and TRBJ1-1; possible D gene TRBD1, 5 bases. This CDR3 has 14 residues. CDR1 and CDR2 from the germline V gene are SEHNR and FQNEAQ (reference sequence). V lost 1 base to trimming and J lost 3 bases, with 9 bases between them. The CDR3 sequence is CASSLERGDTEAFF. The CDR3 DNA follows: TGTGCCAGCAGCTTAGAGCGGGGGGACACTGAAGCTTTCTTT.

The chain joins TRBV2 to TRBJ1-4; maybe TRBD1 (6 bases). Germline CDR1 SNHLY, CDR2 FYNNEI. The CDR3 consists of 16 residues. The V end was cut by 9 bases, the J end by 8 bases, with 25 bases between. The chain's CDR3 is CASWGENKRGSEKLFF. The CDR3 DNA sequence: TGTGCCAGTTGGGGGGAAAACAAGAGGGGGAGCGAAAAACTGTTTTTT.

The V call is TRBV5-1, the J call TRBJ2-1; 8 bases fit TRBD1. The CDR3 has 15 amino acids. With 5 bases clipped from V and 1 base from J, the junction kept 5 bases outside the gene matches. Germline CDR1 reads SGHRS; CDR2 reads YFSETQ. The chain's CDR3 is CASSSGQGSYNEQFF. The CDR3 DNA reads TGCGCCAGCAGTTCAGGACAGGGATCCTACAATGAGCAGTTCTTC.

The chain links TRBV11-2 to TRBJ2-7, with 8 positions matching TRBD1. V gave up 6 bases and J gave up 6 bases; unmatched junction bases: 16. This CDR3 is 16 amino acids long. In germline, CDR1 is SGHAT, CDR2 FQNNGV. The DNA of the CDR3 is TGTGCCAGCAGACGGACCCGACAGGGGCGTTTCTCCGAGCAGTACTTC. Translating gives CASRRTRQGRFSEQYF.

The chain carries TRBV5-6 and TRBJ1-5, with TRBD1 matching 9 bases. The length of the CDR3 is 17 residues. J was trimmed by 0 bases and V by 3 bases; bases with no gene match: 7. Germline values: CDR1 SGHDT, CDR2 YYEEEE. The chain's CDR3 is CASSWGTGLFSNQPQHF. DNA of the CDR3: TGTGCCAGCAGCTGGGGGACAGGGCTGTTTAGCAATCAGCCCCAGCATTTT.

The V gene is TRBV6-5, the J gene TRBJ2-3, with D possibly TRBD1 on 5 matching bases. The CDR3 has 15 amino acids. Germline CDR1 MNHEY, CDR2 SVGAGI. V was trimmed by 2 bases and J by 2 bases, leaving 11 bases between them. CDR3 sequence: CASSYAPTDTDTQYF. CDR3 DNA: TGTGCCAGCAGTTACGCCCCGACAGACACAGATACGCAGTATTTT.

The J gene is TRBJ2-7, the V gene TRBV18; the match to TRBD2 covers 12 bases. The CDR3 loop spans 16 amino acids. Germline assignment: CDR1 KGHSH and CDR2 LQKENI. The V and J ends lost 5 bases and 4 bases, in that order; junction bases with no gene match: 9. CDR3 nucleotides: TGTGCCAGCTCAGAGACTAGCGGGGGCGGATATTACGAGCAGTACTTC. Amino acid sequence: CASSETSGGGYYEQYF.

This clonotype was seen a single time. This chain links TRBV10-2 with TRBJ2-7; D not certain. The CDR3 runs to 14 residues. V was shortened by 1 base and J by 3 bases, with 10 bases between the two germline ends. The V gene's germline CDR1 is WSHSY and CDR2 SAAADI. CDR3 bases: TGCGCCAGCAGTGAGTTAGGTACAGACTACGAGCAGTACTTC. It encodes CASSELGTDYEQYF.

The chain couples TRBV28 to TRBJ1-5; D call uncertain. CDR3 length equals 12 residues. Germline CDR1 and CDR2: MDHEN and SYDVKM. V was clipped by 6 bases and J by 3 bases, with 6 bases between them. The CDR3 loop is CASSYNNQPQHF. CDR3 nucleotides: TGTGCCAGCAGCTATAACAATCAGCCCCAGCATTTT.